This is a list of T cell receptor beta chains from one sample in a study of blood T cell repertoires in COVID-19. Profiling relied on immunoSEQ multiplex PCR, and the TCRdb table lists in-frame clones only, not all of them. The sample records 210,000 or so clones, roughly 84% being singletons. Sample: peripheral blood. The receptors were gathered from a man aged 35 to 55 with active or convalescent COVID-19. Both conserved end residues are part of each CDR3. Size values are once, few and many counts, or a class for expanded clones, and some rows have none.

V gene,J gene,clone size,CDR3 protein
TRBV11-1,TRBJ2-2,-,CASSPGQGSTGELFF
TRBV27,TRBJ2-1,once,CASSQNRGLRSYNEQFF
TRBV9,TRBJ2-7,-,CASSVGQGAYEQYF
TRBV5-8,TRBJ1-5,once,CASSLGGVLWTQHF
TRBV19,TRBJ1-4,-,CASSPRDSWNEKLFF
TRBV5-1,TRBJ2-2,-,CASSLARQSSNTGELFF
TRBV19,TRBJ1-1,-,CASSVLTEAFF
TRBV7-3,TRBJ2-1,-,CASSSISTSGSREQFF
TRBV27,TRBJ2-6,-,CASSPGSGANVLTF
TRBV11-2,TRBJ2-1,-,CASSLGQRGLYNEQFF
TRBV7-2,TRBJ2-7,-,CASAQLFWEQYF
TRBV27,TRBJ2-1,-,CASSLSSAYNEQFF
TRBV18,TRBJ2-7,-,CASSSGQGNEQYF
TRBV28,TRBJ1-1,-,CASSGDRVMLNTEAFF
TRBV6-5,TRBJ2-1,-,CASRREGTGIYEQFF
TRBV28,TRBJ2-3,-,CASSLPSGRVDTQYF
TRBV6-5,TRBJ1-2,once,CASTLTVGQGYGYTF
TRBV7-9,TRBJ1-3,-,CASTPSRDSGNTIYF
TRBV7-9,TRBJ1-3,-,CATQGFSGNTIYF
TRBV2,TRBJ2-2,-,CASRPLGAGFTGELFF
TRBV11-2,TRBJ1-6,-,CASSLRVVGDNSPLHF
TRBV27,TRBJ1-2,-,CASSQKGGATYGYTF
TRBV6-6,TRBJ1-2,-,CASRSLDSHGYTF
TRBV7-2,TRBJ1-1,few,CASRAGGYTEAFF
TRBV5-4,TRBJ2-2,-,CASSWGPEGFGELFF
TRBV30,TRBJ1-3,few,CAWSLNGRNTIYF